A single T cell receptor (beta chain) is shown here with its context. Seattle researchers signed up patients amid active infection and tracked them longitudinally. This entry comes from a study of blood T cell repertoires in COVID-19. Study information: Samples taken during acute and convalescent COVID-19 were collected in the United States, Italy and Spain. From T cells, B-cell-depleted T cells, or PBMCs came the material, which was cDNA or gDNA.

Trimming removed 2 bases from V and 9 bases from J; junction bases left unmatched: 9. The CDR3 runs 15 residues. CDR1 and CDR2 from the germline V gene are SGHTA and FQGNSA. Study processing details: Researchers report that nucleated cell counts were estimated from reference gene primer amplification. This table comes from immunoSEQ multiplex PCR, and its TCRdb copy is limited to in-frame clones, with some not included. The DNA was the basis for D and trimming; V, J and clone size are from that table. The sample consists of 250,000 to 350,000 clones, roughly 80% of them appearing once. The chain has TRBV7-2 and TRBJ1-2; 10 bases map to TRBD1. Sequenced input: peripheral blood. The clonotype comes from an older person with COVID-19, enrolled during active disease. The CDR3 loop is CASSLRGTGENSYTF. CDR3 in DNA: TGTGCCAGCAGCTTAAGAGGGACAGGGGAAAATAGCTACACCTTC.